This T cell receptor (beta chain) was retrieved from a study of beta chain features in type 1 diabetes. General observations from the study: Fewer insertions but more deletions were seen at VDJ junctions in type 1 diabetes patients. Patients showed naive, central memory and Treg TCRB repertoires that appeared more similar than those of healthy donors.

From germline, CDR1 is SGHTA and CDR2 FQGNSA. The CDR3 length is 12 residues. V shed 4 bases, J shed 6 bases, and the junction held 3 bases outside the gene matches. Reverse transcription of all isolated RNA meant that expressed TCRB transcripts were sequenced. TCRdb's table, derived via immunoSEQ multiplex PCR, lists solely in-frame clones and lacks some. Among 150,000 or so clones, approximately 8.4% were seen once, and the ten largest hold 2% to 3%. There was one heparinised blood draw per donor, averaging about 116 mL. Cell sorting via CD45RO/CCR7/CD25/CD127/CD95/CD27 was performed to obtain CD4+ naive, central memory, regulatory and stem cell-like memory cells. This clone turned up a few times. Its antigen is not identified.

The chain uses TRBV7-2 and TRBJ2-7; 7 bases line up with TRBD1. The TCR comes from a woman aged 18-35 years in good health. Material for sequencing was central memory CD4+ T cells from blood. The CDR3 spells CASSSGTAEQYF. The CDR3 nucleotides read TGTGCCAGCAGCTCTGGGACAGCCGAGCAGTACTTC.